One and the same sample provided the 5 T cell receptor beta chains below, sequenced in a study of CD8 T cells in Susac syndrome. RNA was extracted with the RNeasy kit, and a quantity of about 0.45 to 1 ug was reverse transcribed using random hexamers. A single record per CDR3 protein comes from TCRdb applying MiXCR to the immunoSEQ multiplex PCR reads. The repertoire holds tens of thousands of distinct CDR3 sequences, roughly 93% seen once, with 0.45% to 0.65% in the top ten. Sequenced sample: CD8+ T cells from PBMCs. These receptor sequences come from a human donor in good health.

This clonotype came up once. The chain recombines TRBV4-1 with TRBJ2-7; maybe TRBD1 (6 bases). The CDR3 runs to 15 residues. The V and J ends lost 1 base and 2 bases respectively, with 12 bases between them. Looked up from germline, CDR1 is MGHRA and CDR2 is YSYEKL. CDR3 protein: CASSQVSGAPYEQYF. In nucleotides, the CDR3 is TGCGCCAGCAGCCAAGTCTCAGGGGCCCCCTACGAGCAGTACTTC.

The gene calls are TRBV15 and TRBJ1-5; 7 bases line up with TRBD1. In germline, CDR1 is LNHNV, CDR2 YYDKDF (reference sequence). There are 16 residues in the CDR3. J was trimmed by 2 bases and V by 3 bases; bases with no gene match: 7. CDR3 region: CATSRLYRGGNQPQHF. CDR3 nucleotide sequence: TGTGCCACCAGCAGGTTATACAGGGGCGGCAATCAGCCCCAGCATTTT.

This chain links TRBV12-3 or TRBV12-4 with TRBJ2-3; D perhaps matches TRBD2 (5 bases). This CDR3 region has 15 residues. Trimming removed 5 bases at V and 5 bases at J, with 17 bases between. The DNA of the CDR3 is TGTGCCAGCAGTCCACCGACCGGGATTCTAGATACGCAGTATTTT. Translated: CASSPPTGILDTQYF.

The gene calls are TRBV20-1 and TRBJ2-7, with a tentative D call TRBD1 (6 bases). V lost 6 bases, J lost 4 bases, and 19 bases lay in between. Germline assignment: CDR1 DFQATT and CDR2 SNEGSKA (reference sequence). The CDR3 covers 14 residues. The CDR3 DNA sequence: TGCAGTGCCCAAATCTTCCAGGGGAATTACGAGCAGTACTTC. Encoded protein: CSAQIFQGNYEQYF.

This chain connects TRBV28 to TRBJ2-5; maybe TRBD1 (6 bases). V lost 6 bases and J 4 bases, leaving 18 bases between the germline ends. CDR1 and CDR2 (germline): MDHEN, SYDVKM. This CDR3 contains 15 residues. The CDR3, as DNA: TGTGCCAGCAGCCCAGGGGCTAGCTCCCGAGAGACCCAGTACTTC. Its protein product is CASSPGASSRETQYF.